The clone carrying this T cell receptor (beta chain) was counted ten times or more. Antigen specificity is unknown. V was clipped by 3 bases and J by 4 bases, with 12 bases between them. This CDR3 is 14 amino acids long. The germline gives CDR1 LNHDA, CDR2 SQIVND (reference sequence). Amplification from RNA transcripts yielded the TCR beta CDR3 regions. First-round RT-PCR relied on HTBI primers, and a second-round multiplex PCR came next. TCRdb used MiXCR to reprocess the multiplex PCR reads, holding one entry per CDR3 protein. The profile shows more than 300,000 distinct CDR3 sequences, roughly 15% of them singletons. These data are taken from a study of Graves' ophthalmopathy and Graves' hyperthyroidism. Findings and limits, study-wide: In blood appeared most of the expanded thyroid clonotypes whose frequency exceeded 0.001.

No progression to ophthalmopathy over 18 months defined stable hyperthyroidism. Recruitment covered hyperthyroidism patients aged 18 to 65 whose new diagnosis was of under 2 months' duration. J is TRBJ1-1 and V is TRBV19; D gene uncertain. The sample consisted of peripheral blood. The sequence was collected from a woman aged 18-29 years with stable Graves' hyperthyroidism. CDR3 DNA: TGTGCCAGTAGTATGACCTCCCGAACCACTGAAGCTTTCTTT. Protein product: CASSMTSRTTEAFF.